This TCR beta chain was observed in a study of cytotoxic CD8 clonotypes in ibrutinib-treated CLL. Background on the study: IGHV unmutated around 17; relapsed/refractory 11; treatment-naive over 14. Once patients had received a median about twelve months of treatment, range 6 to 36, response samples were obtained. After a median of 68 months, 14 patients stayed remitted and some 12 progressed; responses had been partial in roughly 25 and complete in 2.

Sequencing sought depths of 1 in 200,000 to 1 in 1 million T cells. TCRdb's table, derived via immunoSEQ multiplex PCR, lists solely in-frame clones and lacks some. The sample lists about 140,000 clones; approximately 80% were seen once. The CDR3 extends over 14 amino acids. The germline V gene has CDR1 SGHTA and CDR2 FQGTGA. V shed 8 bases and J shed 10 bases, with 22 bases lying between them. This clonotype was obtained from a human donor with chronic lymphocytic leukemia. This sample comprised PBMCs, obtained after 36 months of ibrutinib treatment. The chain employs TRBV7-3 and TRBJ2-3; a weak D match, TRBD2 (6 bases). The CDR3 sequence: CASLMGRSPGAQYF. CDR3 DNA sequence: TGTGCCAGCCTTATGGGGCGGTCCCCGGGGGCGCAGTATTTT.